The TCR beta chain under discussion was sequenced for a study of blood T cells in healthy people across ages. The CDR3 has 14 residues. Germline values: CDR1 DFQATT, CDR2 SNEGSKA (reference sequence). V shed 1 base, J shed 3 bases, and the junction held 4 bases outside the gene matches. The use of a sample-barcoded 5' primer and a J-beta primer mix characterized a second PCR of roughly 6 to 11 cycles. TCRdb reanalysed the 5' RACE reads using MiXCR and keeps one entry per CDR3 protein. The table lists about 1.1 million distinct CDR3 sequences, under 40% of them singletons, with approximately 14% in the top ten.

This sequence originates from a man younger than 35 in good health. Sequencing was performed on blood. The V and J genes are TRBV20-1 and TRBJ2-3; TRBD1 matches 7 bases. CDR3 nucleotide sequence: TGCAGTGCTAGAGCAGGGGGTGTGACAGATACGCAGTATTTT. It codes for CSARAGGVTDTQYF.